A selection of T cell receptor beta chains follows, all from one sample in a study of preoperative IRX-2 immunotherapy in early breast cancer. Assay: immunoSEQ multiplex PCR; the TCRdb copy retains only in-frame clones and omits some. Among around 34,000 clones listed, roughly four fifths were seen once. The input for sequencing was lymph node tissue, taken from a patient treated with IRX-2 immunotherapy. Every receptor here comes from a human donor with breast cancer. CDR3s include the opening cysteine and the closing phenylalanine or tryptophan. D genes are given only for firm matches. Size is stated for part of the rows, as once, few or many counts, or as a class when the clone is expanded.

>NA|NA|TRBV19|TRBJ1-5
TGTGCCAGTAGTAACCCGACAGGTTATCAGCCCCAGCATTTT
CASSNPTGYQPQHF
>NA|TRBD2|TRBV4-1|TRBJ2-3
TGCGCCAGCACAGGGACTAGCGGGGGTGGAGATACGCAGTATTTT
CASTGTSGGGDTQYF
>few|NA|TRBV29-1|TRBJ1-1
TGCAGCGTTGGAAAATCAACAGGGTACACTGAAGCTTTCTTT
CSVGKSTGYTEAFF
>NA|NA|TRBV19|TRBJ1-5
TGTGCCAGTACGGACCGAAATCAGCCCCAGCATTTT
CASTDRNQPQHF
>NA|TRBD2|TRBV15|TRBJ2-3
TGTGCCACCAGCAGAGGTCTAGCGGGGTTGAGAGATACGCAGTATTTT
CATSRGLAGLRDTQYF
>NA|TRBD1|TRBV6-4|TRBJ2-5
TGTGCCAGCAGTGAAGGTCTTTTCTTGGACAGGGGTGGTGAGACCCAGTACTTC
CASSEGLFLDRGGETQYF
>NA|TRBD1|TRBV28|TRBJ1-2
TGTGCCAGCAGTCGGACAGGACTGAACTATGGCTACACCTTC
CASSRTGLNYGYTF
>NA|TRBD2|TRBV6-8|TRBJ2-1
TGTGCCAGCAGTTGGACTAGCGGGGTCTACAATGAGCAGTTCTTC
CASSWTSGVYNEQFF
>NA|NA|TRBV5-1|TRBJ1-4
TGCGCCAGCAGCCCCAGAGGTCCAGGCGTTGTTAATGAAAAACTGTTTTTT
CASSPRGPGVVNEKLFF
>NA|NA|TRBV18|TRBJ1-6
TGTGCCAGCTCACCCGCGTGGGGAGGTGAAAATTCACCCCTCCACTTT
CASSPAWGGENSPLHF